Below are 32 T cell receptor beta chains sequenced from a single sample in a study of cytomegalovirus exposure and HLA in healthy donors. The PCR made use of 60 Vbeta and 13 Jbeta primers. The method was immunoSEQ multiplex PCR; TCRdb's version includes in-frame clones alone and lacks a portion of them. The sample shows about 170,000 clones, 55% to 65% of them seen only once. Sequencing input: PBMCs. The receptors were gathered from a man aged 35-49 years in good health and CMV-seronegative.

The J gene is TRBJ1-4, the V gene TRBV5-6, with no clear D. The CDR3 runs to 13 residues. Trimming stripped 1 base from V and 4 bases from J, with 5 bases between. Germline CDR1 SGHDT, CDR2 YYEEEE. The DNA of the CDR3 is TGTGCCAGCAGCTTGTCAGTTAATGAAAAACTGTTTTTT. Its translation: CASSLSVNEKLFF.

The rearrangement joins TRBV23-1 to TRBJ2-5; 10 nucleotides align to TRBD1. TRBV23-1 is an ORF, with its function uncertain. Trimming removed 3 bases from V and 5 bases from J; junction bases left unmatched: 3. The CDR3 has 14 residues. The CDR3 region is CASSQGQGPETQYF. For the CDR3, the DNA is TGCGCCAGCAGTCAGGGACAGGGGCCGGAGACCCAGTACTTC.

The chain is built from TRBV12-5 and TRBJ2-7; 8 bases agree with TRBD1. CDR1 and CDR2 from the germline V gene are LGHNT and FRNRAP. With V trimmed by 5 bases and J by 4 bases, 7 bases remained unmatched. This CDR3 has 14 residues. CDR3 in amino acids: CASGPGGLGYEQYF. CDR3 nucleotides: TGTGCTAGTGGTCCAGGGGGCCTCGGGTACGAGCAGTACTTC.

This clone has a handful of counts. This chain uses TRBV5-1 with TRBJ2-3; D is uncertain. From germline, CDR1 is SGHRS and CDR2 YFSETQ. The CDR3 loop spans 14 amino acids. The V and J ends lost 5 bases and 4 bases respectively, with 14 bases between them. CDR3 nucleotides: TGCGCCAGCAGTACTCAGGTTGGGTCAGATACGCAGTATTTT. The encoded protein is CASSTQVGSDTQYF.

The J gene is TRBJ2-1, the V gene TRBV5-8; TRBD1 matches 7 bases. The CDR3 length is 14 residues. The germline V gene has CDR1 SGHTS and CDR2 YDEGEE. Trimming took 4 bases from V and 6 from J; bases not matched to a gene: 7. The CDR3 sequence is CASSITGVGNEQFF. In DNA, the CDR3 is TGTGCCAGCAGCATTACAGGGGTCGGCAATGAGCAGTTCTTC.

The chain combines TRBV7-9 with TRBJ2-1, with no clear D. V was pared by 5 bases and J by 12 bases, with 11 bases between. The CDR3 sequence is 11 residues long. Germline CDR1 is SEHNR and CDR2 is FQNEAQ (reference sequence). CDR3 sequence (DNA): TGTGCCAGCAGCATCGGAGAGACGCAGTTCTTC. It encodes CASSIGETQFF.

This chain joins TRBV9 and TRBJ1-2; a weak D match, TRBD1 (5 bases). The CDR3 has 12 residues. V was cut by 1 base and J by 8 bases, with 9 bases left in between. Germline lookup yields CDR1 SGDLS and CDR2 YYNGEE. CDR3 coding DNA: TGTGCCAGCAGCGTACCCTCAGGGGGCTACACCTTC. The encoded protein is CASSVPSGGYTF.

This sequence joins TRBV5-1 and TRBJ2-7, with D uncertain. This CDR3 region has 14 residues. Trimming removed 5 bases from V and 0 bases from J, with 12 bases in between. Germline values: CDR1 SGHRS, CDR2 YFSETQ. The CDR3 nucleotides read TGCGCCAGCAGTTCAGGTCCCAGCTCCTACGAGCAGTACTTC. It specifies CASSSGPSSYEQYF.

The rearrangement links TRBV14 to TRBJ2-1; TRBD2 aligns across 9 bases. V gave up 4 bases and J gave up 3 bases; unmatched junction bases: 13. The CDR3 spans 18 residues. Per germline, CDR1 SGHDN and CDR2 FVKESK. The CDR3 region is CASSRFLRGRGDYNEQFF. The DNA of the CDR3 is TGTGCCAGCAGCCGTTTCCTGCGCGGGAGGGGTGACTACAATGAGCAGTTCTTC.

The CDR3 bases are TGTGCCAGCAGCTTAGGAGCCCAGGGGCGGCGTGAAAAACTGTTTTTT. This encodes CASSLGAQGRREKLFF. This chain uses TRBV7-2 with TRBJ1-4; the D gene is possibly TRBD1 (6 bases). This CDR3 contains 16 residues. The germline gives CDR1 SGHTA, CDR2 FQGNSA. Trimming removed 1 base from V and 7 bases from J, with 16 bases in between.

This chain connects TRBV18 to TRBJ2-7; maybe TRBD2 (7 bases). Deletions cut 1 base from V and 7 bases from J, with 8 bases between. The CDR3 spans 12 residues. CDR1 and CDR2 from the germline V gene are KGHSH and LQKENI. CDR3 DNA sequence: TGTGCCAGCTCACCACAGGGGGGGGAGCAGTACTTC. This codes for CASSPQGGEQYF.

The rearrangement links TRBV6-1 to TRBJ1-5; D remains unclear. CDR3 length: 15 residues. Germline-derived CDR1 and CDR2 are MNHNS and SASEGT. Between the trimmed V and J ends, which lost 4 bases and 0 bases, there was a span of 10 bases. CDR3 DNA: TGTGCCAGCAGTGGTCTAAGAGCTAGCAATCAGCCCCAGCATTTT. Translation: CASSGLRASNQPQHF.

This chain uses TRBV11-2 with TRBJ1-1; no clear D. The germline V gene encodes CDR1 SGHAT and CDR2 FQNNGV. V gave up 1 base and J gave up 8 bases, with 11 bases separating them. The CDR3 runs 13 residues. DNA for the CDR3: TGTGCCAGCAGCTTAGCCTGGGCAGTCGAAGCTTTCTTT. The encoded protein is CASSLAWAVEAFF.

The V and J genes are TRBV18 and TRBJ2-5; 8 positions agree with TRBD2. The CDR3 consists of 15 residues. Germline V gene sequence: CDR1 KGHSH, CDR2 LQKENI. Trimming took 3 bases from V and 5 from J; bases not matched to a gene: 8. Here the CDR3 DNA reads TGTGCCAGCTCACCTCCCGGACTAGCTTTGGAGACCCAGTACTTC. Translating it yields CASSPPGLALETQYF.

This clone has a handful of counts. The gene calls are TRBV28 and TRBJ2-7; 10 nucleotides agree with TRBD1. Germline CDR1 reads MDHEN; CDR2 reads SYDVKM. The CDR3 runs to 13 residues. The J segment lost 9 bases and the V segment lost 7 bases, leaving 9 bases of the junction unmatched. CDR3: CASTNDRQGAQYF. CDR3 DNA: TGTGCCAGCACCAACGACCGACAGGGGGCGCAGTACTTC.

Only a few counts were recorded for this clone. V gene TRBV11-2 combines with J gene TRBJ2-1; TRBD1 matches 8 bases. Trimming took 3 bases from V and 9 from J; bases not matched to a gene: 10. Germline V gene lookup returns CDR1 SGHAT and CDR2 FQNNGV. CDR3 size: 15 residues. CDR3 nucleotides: TGTGCCAGCAGCTTCGATAGCAGGGGGCAGGTTGAGCAGTTCTTC. Its translation is CASSFDSRGQVEQFF.

This clone was detected a few times. This chain uses TRBV2 with TRBJ1-2; 7 bases align to TRBD1. CDR3 length equals 13 residues. V lost 2 bases and J lost 7; bases outside the gene matches: 4. Germline values: CDR1 SNHLY, CDR2 FYNNEI. As DNA, the CDR3 is TGTGCCAGCAGTGAAACCTCAGGGGGTGGCTACACCTTC. As protein: CASSETSGGGYTF.

The chain links TRBV19 to TRBJ1-4; D not resolved. Per germline, CDR1 LNHDA and CDR2 SQIVND (reference sequence). V dropped 4 bases and J dropped 8 bases, with 11 bases sitting between them. The CDR3 runs 13 residues. The chain's CDR3 is CASSNGEREKLFF. The CDR3 nucleotides are TGTGCCAGTAGTAATGGTGAACGGGAAAAACTGTTTTTT.

V is TRBV30 and J is TRBJ2-7; 7 nucleotides match TRBD2. This CDR3 region has 16 residues. Germline V lookup: CDR1 GTSNPN, CDR2 SVGIG (reference sequence). V was clipped by 0 bases and J by 3 bases; unmatched bases: 11. CDR3 in DNA: TGTGCCTGGAGTGTCCCTCGGGCTAGCGGATTCTACGAGCAGTACTTC. Translation gives CAWSVPRASGFYEQYF.

The gene calls are TRBV21-1 and TRBJ2-3; TRBD2 was called by the table and not checked on the DNA. TRBV21-1 is described as a pseudogene. This CDR3 region has 16 residues. CDR3 DNA: TGTGCCAGCAGCGCCTCTAGCGGACAAAGCACAGATACGCAGTATTTT. Translation gives CASSASSGQSTDTQYF.

The CDR3 is CASSWTGLGEKLFF. CDR3 sequence (DNA): TGTGCCAGCAGTTGGACAGGGCTTGGTGAAAAACTGTTTTTT. The chain is built from TRBV6-5 and TRBJ1-4; 8 bases fit TRBD1. V dropped 4 bases and J dropped 7; count of bases not matched to a gene: 5. CDR1 and CDR2 (germline): MNHEY, SVGAGI. The CDR3 has 14 amino acids.

The chain has TRBV5-6 and TRBJ2-3; no clear D gene. CDR1 and CDR2 from the germline V gene are SGHDT and YYEEEE. The V and J ends lost 0 bases and 0 bases respectively, with 8 bases between them. This CDR3 spans 15 amino acids. CDR3 residues: CASSLGAYSTDTQYF. The CDR3 nucleotides are TGTGCCAGCAGCTTGGGAGCATACAGCACAGATACGCAGTATTTT.

The chain combines TRBV5-1 with TRBJ2-7; 7 positions match TRBD1. CDR3 length equals 14 residues. Germline values: CDR1 SGHRS, CDR2 YFSETQ. Trimming cost V 6 bases and J 5 bases; bases outside gene matches: 11. The CDR3 DNA reads as TGCGCCAGCATTATAGACAGGGTGTTTAACGAGCAGTACTTC. Translation: CASIIDRVFNEQYF.

This clone was seen only a few times. The chain carries TRBV6-5 and TRBJ1-2, with 8 bases aligning to TRBD1. The V gene end was trimmed by 5 bases and the J gene end by 4 bases; junction bases not matched to a gene: 3. Germline CDR1 and CDR2: MNHEY and SVGAGI. The CDR3 is 13 amino acids. CDR3 amino acids: CASSKGQGYGYTF. CDR3 in DNA: TGTGCCAGCAGTAAAGGACAGGGCTATGGCTACACCTTC.

Concerning this clone: Other DNA sequences within the sample encode an identical CDR3. The J gene is TRBJ1-4, the V gene TRBV4-1, with 8 bases fitting TRBD1. In germline, CDR1 is MGHRA, CDR2 YSYEKL. The V segment lost 3 bases and the J segment 10 bases; nucleotides outside the gene matches: 10. The CDR3 has 15 amino acids. CDR3 residues: CASSHLQGAAAKLFF. CDR3 DNA sequence: TGCGCCAGCAGCCACCTCCAGGGGGCCGCTGCAAAACTGTTTTTT.

The rearrangement uses TRBV7-9 and TRBJ2-1; 9 bases match TRBD2. Germline V gene lookup returns CDR1 SEHNR and CDR2 FQNEAQ (reference sequence). The CDR3 is 16 residues long. The trim removed 1 base at V and 7 bases at J, leaving 8 bases unmatched. DNA of the CDR3: TGTGCCAGCAGCTTAGGAGGTAGCGGGAGAGAAAATGAGCAGTTCTTC. This encodes CASSLGGSGRENEQFF.

The chain employs TRBV7-9 and TRBJ2-4; maybe TRBD2 (7 bases). V lost 1 base, J lost 6 bases, and 19 bases lay in between. CDR1 and CDR2 (germline): SEHNR, FQNEAQ (reference sequence). This CDR3 comprises 17 residues. CDR3 residues: CASSLVEGEGRRNIQYF. The CDR3, as DNA: TGTGCCAGCAGCTTAGTTGAGGGGGAGGGCCGGAGAAACATTCAGTACTTC.

This clone was picked up a small number of times. J is TRBJ2-3 and V is TRBV7-2; 8 nucleotides line up with TRBD2. The germline CDR1 and CDR2 sequences are SGHTA and FQGNSA. This CDR3 is built from 15 residues. Trimming cost V 5 bases and J 3 bases; bases outside gene matches: 7. The CDR3 here is CASSLRASGTDTQYF. CDR3 DNA: TGTGCCAGCAGCCTAAGGGCTAGCGGGACAGATACGCAGTATTTT.

J is TRBJ1-2 and V is TRBV7-8; D unclear. The CDR3 is 16 amino acids. Germline V gene lookup returns CDR1 SGHVS and CDR2 FQNEAQ. The V gene lost 1 base and the J gene lost 0 bases, with 12 bases spanning the gap. The CDR3 nucleotides read TGTGCCAGCAGCTTAGTTGGTCAGGCAGCTAACTATGGCTACACCTTC. This sequence encodes CASSLVGQAANYGYTF.

V and J are TRBV5-1 and TRBJ2-5; TRBD1 is a possible D gene (6 bases). Germline CDR1 SGHRS, CDR2 YFSETQ. The CDR3 runs to 17 residues. V dropped 4 bases and J dropped 4 bases, with 23 bases sitting between them. In DNA, the CDR3 is TGCGCCAGCAGCGCGTCACAGGTGGGGGCCTGGGGAGAGACCCAGTACTTC. This encodes CASSASQVGAWGETQYF.

This chain connects TRBV10-3 to TRBJ1-2; the D is unclear. The CDR3 loop spans 15 amino acids. Germline-derived CDR1 and CDR2 are ENHRY and SYGVKD. Between the trimmed V and J ends, which lost 10 bases and 7 bases, there was a span of 25 bases. CDR3 in amino acids: CATTPLDGERSGYTF. DNA for the CDR3: TGTGCCACCACCCCTTTGGACGGGGAAAGGAGTGGCTACACCTTC.

The rearrangement joins TRBV20-1 to TRBJ1-2, with D unclear. Trimming left V 6 bases short and J 5 bases short, with 7 bases between. CDR1 and CDR2 from the germline V gene are DFQATT and SNEGSKA (reference sequence). CDR3 length: 10 residues. Written as DNA, the CDR3 is TGCAGTGCAGAAGAGTATGGCTACACCTTC. Its translation is CSAEEYGYTF.